The 23 T cell receptor beta chains reported below all come from one sample, sequenced in a study of cytomegalovirus exposure and HLA in healthy donors. PCR primers comprised 60 Vbeta and 13 Jbeta primers. Sequencing used immunoSEQ multiplex PCR; TCRdb keeps in-frame clones, though not all of them. The sample holds 150,000 to 180,000 clones, 70% to 80% seen once. Input material: PBMCs. The origin of the receptors is a young man in good health and CMV-seronegative.

The chain recombines TRBV27 with TRBJ2-3, with 7 bases fitting TRBD1. The CDR3 spans 14 residues. Germline values: CDR1 MNHEY, CDR2 SMNVEV (reference sequence). V lost 5 bases, J lost 2 bases, and 4 bases stayed unmatched. CDR3: CASSRQGLTDTQYF. The CDR3 bases are TGTGCCAGCAGTAGACAGGGTCTCACAGATACGCAGTATTTT.

The rearrangement links TRBV7-2 to TRBJ1-1, with 7 bases fitting TRBD1. The germline V gene encodes CDR1 SGHTA and CDR2 FQGNSA. The CDR3 is 16 amino acids. Germline trimming cut 5 bases from V and 0 bases from J; bases unmatched to any gene: 9. The CDR3: CASSTSPGTVNTEAFF. The CDR3 nucleotides are TGTGCCAGCAGCACGAGCCCCGGGACAGTGAACACTGAAGCTTTCTTT.

This chain links TRBV27 with TRBJ1-2, with 8 bases lining up with TRBD1. Germline V gene sequence: CDR1 MNHEY, CDR2 SMNVEV (reference sequence). J was trimmed by 3 bases and V by 6 bases; bases with no gene match: 3. The length of the CDR3 is 13 residues. The CDR3: CASSVTGDYGYTF. The CDR3 DNA follows: TGTGCCAGCAGCGTGACAGGGGACTATGGCTACACCTTC.

This clone has more than one count but fewer than ten. The chain combines TRBV21-1 with TRBJ2-5; the table's D call, TRBD2, has no DNA check behind it. TRBV21-1 is a pseudogene segment. The CDR3 extends over 16 amino acids. The CDR3 DNA follows: TGTGCCAGCAGCAAAGGTCGGTTGAAAGCCCAAGAGACCCAGTACTTC. This translates into CASSKGRLKAQETQYF.

As concerns this clone: In the same sample, other DNA sequences code for this CDR3. The V gene is TRBV7-9, the J gene TRBJ2-7, with 7 bases matching TRBD1. CDR3 length: 12 amino acids. Germline V CDR1 and CDR2: SEHNR, FQNEAQ (reference sequence). V trimming: 2 bases; J trimming: 6 bases; junction bases outside the gene matches: 1. The CDR3 bases are TGTGCCAGCAGCTTATCAGGGGGCGAGCAGTACTTC. Amino acid sequence: CASSLSGGEQYF. Full variable domain (outside the CDR3, taken from reference TRBV7-9 and TRBJ2-7): DTGVSQNPRHKITKRGQNVTFRCDPISEHNRLYWYRQTLGQGPEFLTYFQNEAQLEKSRLLSDRFSAERPKGSFSTLEIQRTEQGDSAMYLCASSLSGGEQYFGPGTRLTVT.

The chain joins TRBV6-5 to TRBJ2-7; TRBD1 might be the D (5 bases). Germline CDR1 reads MNHEY; CDR2 reads SVGAGI. This CDR3 is built from 14 residues. Trimming removed 5 bases from V and 2 bases from J, with 13 bases in between. The CDR3: CASSPVQGPYEQYF. The CDR3 nucleotides are TGTGCCAGCAGTCCGGTTCAGGGCCCCTACGAGCAGTACTTC.

This clone was found a few times. The chain combines TRBV19 with TRBJ2-7; 7 nucleotides match TRBD1. The CDR3 runs to 14 residues. Per germline, CDR1 LNHDA and CDR2 SQIVND (reference sequence). The ends lost 4 bases at V and 2 bases at J; junction bases unmatched: 5. DNA of the CDR3: TGTGCCAGTAGTAATCTCGGGACAGCCTACGAGCAGTACTTC. It is translated as CASSNLGTAYEQYF.

The sample holds a few counts of this clone. The rearrangement links TRBV18 to TRBJ2-7; TRBD1 aligns across 9 bases. Germline loops: CDR1 KGHSH, CDR2 LQKENI. The CDR3 extends over 14 amino acids. V was pared by 6 bases and J by 7 bases, with 10 bases of the junction left unmatched. In DNA form, the CDR3 reads TGTGCCAGCTCTACGGGACAGGGAAGTTGGGAGCAGTACTTC. Protein: CASSTGQGSWEQYF.

The chain has TRBV6-5 and TRBJ1-2; 7 positions match TRBD1. CDR1 is MNHEY, CDR2 SVGAGI, per germline. The ends lost 4 bases at V and 11 bases at J; junction bases unmatched: 7. The CDR3 consists of 12 residues. In nucleotides, the CDR3 is TGTGCCAGCAGTTCCCGGGCAGGGGGGTACACCTTC. It is translated as CASSSRAGGYTF.

The chain has TRBV6-1 and TRBJ1-1; D is perhaps TRBD1 (6 bases). Trimming took 4 bases from V and 3 from J, leaving 9 bases between them. This CDR3 is 13 amino acids long. Germline V gives CDR1 MNHNS, CDR2 SASEGT. CDR3: CASSADRYTEAFF. DNA of the CDR3: TGTGCCAGCAGTGCCGACAGGTACACTGAAGCTTTCTTT.

The chain couples TRBV9 to TRBJ2-2, with D unclear. V lost 0 bases to trimming and J lost 4 bases, with 13 bases between them. There are 16 residues in the CDR3. CDR1 and CDR2 from the germline V gene are SGDLS and YYNGEE. In nucleotides, the CDR3 is TGTGCCAGCAGCGTAGAGAGTAGCTTGGGCACCGGGGAGCTGTTTTTT. This codes for CASSVESSLGTGELFF.

This clone was observed a handful of times. The rearrangement joins TRBV15 to TRBJ2-2, with D maybe TRBD1 (5 bases). Trimming stripped 5 bases from V and 5 bases from J, with 18 bases between. The CDR3 contains 16 residues. The germline CDR1 and CDR2 sequences are LNHNV and YYDKDF (reference sequence). CDR3 protein: CATSSHRGQGTGELFF. The CDR3 DNA follows: TGTGCCACCAGCTCCCACCGCGGCCAGGGAACCGGGGAGCTGTTTTTT.

The gene calls are TRBV15 and TRBJ2-7, with D possibly being TRBD1 (6 bases). V was trimmed by 0 bases and J by 7 bases, leaving 16 bases between them. The CDR3 length is 15 residues. Germline V lookup: CDR1 LNHNV, CDR2 YYDKDF (reference sequence). The CDR3: CATSRDREGGWEQYF. The DNA for the CDR3 is TGTGCCACCAGCAGAGATCGGGAAGGGGGTTGGGAGCAGTACTTC.

Details on this clone: At one of its ends the junction is not consistent with the germline gene, which may arise from a read error. The CDR3 DNA reads TGTGCCAGTAGTTTTCTACAGGGGGCTGGTCAGCCCCAGAATTTT. It yields the protein CASSFLQGAGQPQNF. The chain recombines TRBV19 with TRBJ1-5; 9 bases align to TRBD1. This CDR3 region has 15 residues. From germline, CDR1 is LNHDA and CDR2 SQIVND (reference sequence).

With regard to this clone: A junction end diverges from the germline sequence, so it may reflect a read error. The chain recombines TRBV7-9 with TRBJ2-7; TRBD1 matches at 9 bases. This CDR3 spans 15 amino acids. The germline V gene encodes CDR1 SEHNR and CDR2 FQNEAQ (reference sequence). This CDR3 is CSSSPRTGASYEQYF. CDR3 coding DNA: TGTTCCAGCAGCCCAAGGACAGGGGCGAGCTACGAGCAGTACTTC.

A few counts support this clone. The rearrangement joins TRBV7-9 to TRBJ1-2, with 8 bases fitting TRBD1. CDR3 size: 15 residues. The germline CDR1 and CDR2 sequences are SEHNR and FQNEAQ (reference sequence). Trimming took 4 bases from V and 4 from J; bases not matched to a gene: 8. Here the CDR3 DNA reads TGTGCCAGCAGCTCCGGACAGGGAGACACCTATGGCTACACCTTC. Protein: CASSSGQGDTYGYTF.

This chain connects TRBV7-9 to TRBJ2-7, with TRBD1 identical over 7 bases. Germline V gives CDR1 SEHNR, CDR2 FQNEAQ (reference sequence). The length of the CDR3 is 17 residues. J was trimmed by 2 bases and V by 2 bases; bases with no gene match: 12. CDR3 nucleotide sequence: TGTGCCAGCAGCTTAAAGTCCCCGGGAACAGGGGCCTACGAGCAGTACTTC. This encodes CASSLKSPGTGAYEQYF.

The gene calls are TRBV6-6 and TRBJ2-3; TRBD1 might be the D (6 bases). Between the trimmed V and J ends, which lost 2 bases and 1 base, there was a span of 10 bases. This CDR3 region has 15 residues. Germline-derived CDR1 and CDR2 are MNHNY and SVGAGI (reference sequence). This CDR3 reads CASSYRAGGTDTQYF. The CDR3 nucleotides are TGTGCCAGCAGTTACAGGGCAGGGGGCACAGATACGCAGTATTTT.

Details on this clone: At one boundary the junction diverges from the germline segment, which might be a read error. The CDR3 reads CASGEGSSGANVLTF. CDR3 DNA sequence: TGTGCCAGCGGTGAAGGCAGCTCTGGGGCCAACGTCCTGACTTTC. The genes are TRBV6-1 and TRBJ2-6; unclear D gene. Germline assignment: CDR1 MNHNS and CDR2 SASEGT. The CDR3 extends over 15 amino acids.

The chain couples TRBV15 to TRBJ1-2, with no clear D. This CDR3 has 12 residues. V was pared by 0 bases and J by 8 bases, with 7 bases between. CDR1 LNHNV and CDR2 YYDKDF come from the germline V gene (reference sequence). The CDR3 DNA reads as TGTGCCACCAGCAGAGATCGGGAGGGCTACACCTTC. This translates into CATSRDREGYTF.

This clone turned up a few times. The chain recombines TRBV23-1 with TRBJ2-7; TRBD1 matches at 7 bases. TRBV23-1 is noted as an ORF with a role that remains uncertain. J gave up 0 bases and V 3 bases, and 8 bases lay outside the gene matches. The CDR3 has 16 residues. CDR3: CASSHYRDRFSYEQYF. The CDR3 DNA is TGCGCCAGCAGTCACTATAGGGACAGATTCTCCTACGAGCAGTACTTC.

The V and J genes are TRBV28 and TRBJ2-7, with D unresolved. Germline CDR1 is MDHEN and CDR2 is SYDVKM. The CDR3 sequence is 13 residues long. V gave up 3 bases and J gave up 0 bases, with 6 bases separating them. The CDR3 nucleotides read TGTGCCAGCAGTTTCGGTGGCTCCTACGAGCAGTACTTC. Translating it yields CASSFGGSYEQYF.

J is TRBJ2-7 and V is TRBV9, with D perhaps TRBD2 (5 bases). The germline gives CDR1 SGDLS, CDR2 YYNGEE. The CDR3 length is 15 residues. V was trimmed by 0 bases and J by 0 bases, leaving 10 bases between them. In nucleotides, the CDR3 is TGTGCCAGCAGCGTAGAGTCGGGGTTCTCCTACGAGCAGTACTTC. Its protein product is CASSVESGFSYEQYF.